This T cell receptor beta chain was captured by sequencing in a study of T cell responses to AZD1222 COVID-19 vaccine (dated by TCRdb to about 2021). For the study in its entirety: A total of just over 230 trial participants underwent TCR sequencing, of whom some 210 received two doses of AZD1222 and around 25 received two doses of the MenACWY control vaccine. Trial participants were enrolled by age into 18-55, 56-69 and 70-plus year subgroups, with around 150, 28 and 57 TCR-sequenced participants respectively.

The germline V gene sets CDR1 to MDHEN and CDR2 to SYDVKM. Clipping removes 5 bases from V and 4 bases from J, with 7 as the unmatched junction base count. Reading from cysteine to phenylalanine, the CDR3 counts 15 amino acids. Left in the record is the CDR3 DNA by itself, 45 bases read in frame from the first base. The intended sense of this specimen's time point label: about 28 days (+/-7) after the second vaccine dose. AZD1222 recipients given second doses at about 4 weeks or at about 12 weeks were pooled, since spike-specific TCR depth and breadth were not found to differ between the two schedules. The vaccinee samples were drawn from two UK trials, COV001 and COV002, one of which was a single-blind randomized controlled phase 2/3 trial testing AZD1222 (ChAdOx1 nCoV-19) in healthy adults. Trial participant PBMC samples were collected at day 0 and day 28 after the second dose for TCRbeta chain sequencing.

The full study reports these points: In the small 56-69-year group, the increase in depth fell short of significance, most likely because of low power. No day 14 peak-response samples were available, so repertoires were characterized only after the peak T cell response. Participants were mostly white British, with more females than males. The authors suggested clonal diversity may have been underestimated. A significant rise in spike-specific TCR breadth and depth was observed after two AZD1222 doses relative to day 0 and relative to MenACWY recipients. Reportedly, close to half of the unique spike-specific TCRs recognized epitopes lying outside the regions that are mutated in the B.1.351 and B.1.1.7 variants. Only six AZD1222 recipients were SARS-CoV-2 seropositive at baseline, limiting conclusions about previously exposed vaccinees. The vaccine-associated CD4 TCRs covered the entire spike protein, and the dominant responses fell in regions 160-218 and 743-854.

The CDR3 regions of human TCRbeta chains were analyzed by immunosequencing. Per the original workflow: Repertoire TCRs were matched against a reference library of SARS-CoV-2-specific TCRs generated with the MIRA antigen-specificity platform. Breadth was defined as the fraction of unique TCRs that were SARS-CoV-2-associated. Depth was defined as the fraction of total T cells that were SARS-CoV-2-associated. Using the MIRA data, each spike-specific TCR was assigned both to the spike region to which the TCR was reactive and to a CD4 or CD8 class. Log10-transformed breadth and depth values were compared by one-way ANOVA with Sidak's multiple comparisons tests. The table comes from immuneACCESS by way of TCRdb, which keeps in-frame sequences with V and J called. Part of the clones is missing from these tables; in studies checked, under half for an unresolved V gene and the rest for unknown reasons. The DNA gave D and trimming, while V, J and clone size come from that table. The sample table holds some 120,000 clones, of which around 83% were seen once. The biggest ten clones account for over 25% of the sample.

This clone was picked up one time. Its antigen is still unknown. There are no base qualities to consult, and no much larger clone falls within one base. This receptor was taken from an adult who received the AZD1222 COVID-19 vaccine. The rearrangement joined TRBV28 to TRBJ1-2, with 10 bases aligning to TRBD1. Sequenced material: peripheral blood, taken 28 days after the second AZD1222 dose. The nucleotide sequence is TGTGCCAGCAGTAAACCGGGACAGGGGACCTATGGCTACACCTTC. Its product reads: CASSKPGQGTYGYTF.